The clone carrying this T cell receptor (beta chain) is judged medium-sized (0.01 to 0.1%). Its cognate antigen is unknown. Only in-frame clones appear in the TCRdb table, and some are missing; sequencing was by immunoSEQ multiplex PCR. The sample shows 50,000 or so clones, about 85% of them seen only once. The entry originates in a study of PD-L1 blockade in urothelial cancer. Study-level information: In 2014, patients got going on atezolizumab, taking 1,200 mg intravenously every 3 weeks. From 0 to 3 prior chemotherapy regimens had been given to the patients. Median T cell yield from blood was 141,255. Study-level points and caveats: Greater 3-week expansion of tumor-associated blood clones was recorded for durable-benefit patients.

Time point given: peripheral blood 6 weeks after treatment start. V was cut by 6 bases and J by 4 bases, with 15 bases left in between. The CDR3 covers 14 residues. Germline CDR1 MNHEY, CDR2 SMNVEV (reference sequence). This receptor was identified in a man aged 45-60 years with urothelial cancer. Sample: PBMCs, taken around atezolizumab (anti-PD-L1) treatment. V and J are TRBV27 and TRBJ1-2; possibly TRBD1 for D (6 bases). The chain's CDR3 is CASRVQGGAYGYTF. The CDR3 DNA reads TGTGCCAGCAGAGTACAGGGTGGGGCCTATGGCTACACCTTC.